These T cell receptor beta chains were read from a single sample in a study of blood T cell repertoires in COVID-19. Only in-frame clones appear in the TCRdb table, and some are missing; sequencing was by immunoSEQ multiplex PCR. This table has fewer than 50,000 clones, around 87% appearing once. Sequenced input: peripheral blood. Receptor source: a man aged 55 to 70 with active or convalescent COVID-19. Both conserved end residues are part of each CDR3. A D gene is named only where the DNA matches it firmly. The size field is filled for only some rows; it gives once, few, many or a size class.

>TRBD2|TRBV18|.|TRBJ2-3
TGTGCCAGCAAGCGGGACGGAGATACGCAGTATTTT
CASKRDGDTQYF
>.|TRBV4-1|.|TRBJ1-4
TGCGCCAGCAGCCAAGTCGGGACTCCTAATGAAAAACTGTTTTTT
CASSQVGTPNEKLFF
>TRBD1|TRBV3-1/TRBV3-2|.|TRBJ1-1
TGTGCCAGCAGCCGGACAGGGGACGAAGCTTTCTTT
CASSRTGDEAFF
>.|TRBV7-2|once|TRBJ2-1
TGTGCCAGCAGCCCAGTAGGCAGGGTCGGTGGTGAGCAGTTCTTC
CASSPVGRVGGEQFF
>TRBD2|TRBV5-4|.|TRBJ2-3
TGTGCCAGCAGCCGGGGGGTATTAACTAGCACAGATACGCAGTATTTT
CASSRGVLTSTDTQYF
>TRBD2|TRBV9|.|TRBJ2-3
TGTGCCAGCAGCGACGGACTAGTTCCAGATACGCAGTATTTT
CASSDGLVPDTQYF
>.|TRBV7-2|.|TRBJ1-3
TGTGCCAGCAGCTTTTCCCCAGGGTCGGGAAACACCATATATTTT
CASSFSPGSGNTIYF
>.|TRBV21-1|few|TRBJ1-2
TGTGCCAGCAGCAAAGAGGCCAGCCAGGGGCCTTCAAGGGGCTACACCTTC
CASSKEASQGPSRGYTF
>TRBD2|TRBV6-5|.|TRBJ2-7
TGTGCCAGCAGGACGACTAGCGGGGGACCCTACGAGCAGTACTTC
CASRTTSGGPYEQYF
>.|TRBV24-1|few|TRBJ2-2
TGTGCCACCAGTAGGCCATTAGGCGGAATGTCGACGGCGAACACCGGGGAGCTGTTTTTT
CATSRPLGGMSTANTGELFF
>.|TRBV14|.|TRBJ2-1
TGTGCCAGCAGCCAAGATCCACGCTCCGGGAATGAGCAGTTCTTC
CASSQDPRSGNEQFF
>.|TRBV9|.|TRBJ1-3
TGTGCCAGCAGCGCTCCCCAACCCCCGGGGACTGGTGGAAACACCATATATTTT
CASSAPQPPGTGGNTIYF
>TRBD1|TRBV24-1|.|TRBJ2-5
TGTGCCACCAGTGATCCCCGGGACAGGTGGGAAGAGACCCAGTACTTC
CATSDPRDRWEETQYF
>TRBD1|TRBV4-1|.|TRBJ2-7
TGCGCCAGCAGCCAAGGGACAGGGGCGGGGAGGTACTACGAGCAGTACTTC
CASSQGTGAGRYYEQYF
>TRBD2|TRBV6-5|.|TRBJ2-3
TGTGCCAGCAGTCCCGGGAGGGCTAGACCAGATACGCAGTATTTT
CASSPGRARPDTQYF
>TRBD2|TRBV5-1|.|TRBJ2-5
TGCGCCAGCAGCCTATTAGCGGGGGTCCAAGAGACCCAGTACTTC
CASSLLAGVQETQYF
>.|TRBV29-1|.|TRBJ2-3
TGCAGCGTCTCAATCGGGAGCCTCCCATCATCAGGAGATACGCAGTATTTT
CSVSIGSLPSSGDTQYF
>TRBD2|TRBV7-2|.|TRBJ2-2
TGTGCCAGCAAACGTCTAGCGGGACTCACCGGGGAGCTGTTTTTT
CASKRLAGLTGELFF
>TRBD2|TRBV6-6|.|TRBJ2-3
TGTGCCAGCAGTCTACTAGCGGGAGGGGGAGATACGCAGTATTTT
CASSLLAGGGDTQYF
>.|TRBV11-3|.|TRBJ2-5
TGTGCCAGCGGGGACAACCAAGAGACCCAGTACTTC
CASGDNQETQYF
>.|TRBV19|.|TRBJ2-7
TGTGCCAGTAGTTTCGCACCCACAGTTGGAGGGGCCTACGAGCAGTACTTC
CASSFAPTVGGAYEQYF
>.|TRBV10-1|.|TRBJ2-1
TGCGCCAGCAGTGACTCGGTCAGGGACAATGAGCAGTTCTTC
CASSDSVRDNEQFF
>.|TRBV5-1|.|TRBJ1-2
TGCGCCAGCAGCACTCGCAGCCGGAGCTATGGCTACACCTTC
CASSTRSRSYGYTF
>TRBD1|TRBV29-1|.|TRBJ2-7
TGCAGCGTTGCCGGACAGGGGGCTACTGAGCAGTACTTC
CSVAGQGATEQYF
>TRBD2|TRBV5-1|.|TRBJ2-1
TGCGCCAGCAAGACTAGGACTAGCGGGAGGGGGCTTTCGGGCAATGAGCAGTTCTTC
CASKTRTSGRGLSGNEQFF
>.|TRBV6-5|.|TRBJ1-1
TGTGCCAGCAGATCGCCAGGGGCCGGGTTCCCTGAAGCTTTCTTT
CASRSPGAGFPEAFF
>TRBD1|TRBV14|.|TRBJ2-1
TGTGCCAGCAGCCAAGCGACAGGGGGAAGATACAATGAGCAGTTCTTC
CASSQATGGRYNEQFF
>.|TRBV12-3/TRBV12-4|.|TRBJ1-1
TGTGCCAGCAGTTTCACGGCAGGGGTTCCTTTCTTT
CASSFTAGVPFF
>TRBD1|TRBV5-1|once|TRBJ2-3
TGCGCCAGCAGCTCGCCACCCAACCGGGACAGATTAGATACGCAGTATTTT
CASSSPPNRDRLDTQYF
>.|TRBV19|.|TRBJ1-1
TGTGCCAGTAATCTACAGGGCTCCACTGAAGCTTTCTTT
CASNLQGSTEAFF
>.|TRBV9|.|TRBJ2-2
TGTGCCAGCAGCGTAGAACCTACCGAGAGGTCCGGGGAGCTGTTTTTT
CASSVEPTERSGELFF
>.|TRBV5-1|.|TRBJ2-5
TGCGCCAGCAGCGCCGATGGGGGGTCCACAGGCAGAGGGGAGACCCAGTACTTC
CASSADGGSTGRGETQYF
>.|TRBV4-1|once|TRBJ2-2
TGCGCCAGCAGCCAGGCCACCGGGGAGCTGTTTTTT
CASSQATGELFF
>.|TRBV5-1|.|TRBJ1-3
TGCGCCAGCAGCGAGGGACTCTCTGGAAACACCATATATTTT
CASSEGLSGNTIYF
>.|TRBV3-1/TRBV3-2|.|TRBJ1-1
TGTGCCAGCAGCCAAGCAGGGGCCCGGAATGAAGCTTTCTTT
CASSQAGARNEAFF
>TRBD1|TRBV5-1|.|TRBJ1-1
TGCGCCAGCAGCGCCAGACAGGGGGCTGAAGCTTTCTTT
CASSARQGAEAFF
>.|TRBV19|.|TRBJ1-4
TGTGCCAGTAGTACAGGCCTGGAAATTTCCGGAGGGCATGAAAAACTGTTTTTT
CASSTGLEISGGHEKLFF
>.|TRBV6-5|.|TRBJ2-7
TGTGCCAGCAAACAGGGTACCAACGAGCAGTACTTC
CASKQGTNEQYF
>.|TRBV15|.|TRBJ1-3
TGTGCCACCAGCAGAGAAGTCAGGGCAATTGGAAACACCATATATTTT
CATSREVRAIGNTIYF
>.|TRBV19|.|TRBJ2-6
TGTGCCAGTATAGGCGGCTCTGGGGCCAACGTCCTGACTTTC
CASIGGSGANVLTF
>TRBD2|TRBV19|.|TRBJ2-3
TGTGCCAGTCGTTTTAGCGGGGCAGATACGCAGTATTTT
CASRFSGADTQYF
>TRBD1|TRBV18|.|TRBJ2-4
TGTGCCAGCTCCCTGGGACAGGGTGACATTCAGTACTTC
CASSLGQGDIQYF
>.|TRBV11-2|.|TRBJ1-4
TGTGCCAGCAGCCCGACAGGTTCCGTAAAACTGTTTTTT
CASSPTGSVKLFF
>.|TRBV9|.|TRBJ2-2
TGTGCCAGCAGCTTACAGGGGGGGGCGGACACCGGGGAGCTGTTTTTT
CASSLQGGADTGELFF
>TRBD1|TRBV6-5|.|TRBJ2-1
TGTGCCAGCAGTTACCCTACAGGGGCCGGCTACAATGAGCAGTTCTTC
CASSYPTGAGYNEQFF
>.|TRBV7-8|.|TRBJ2-1
TGTGCCAGCAGGAAAACTAGCAGGAGGGCCCCGAACAATGAGCAGTTCTTC
CASRKTSRRAPNNEQFF
>TRBD1|TRBV27|once|TRBJ2-4
TGTGCCAGCAGGCCTGGCGGGACAGGAGGAAACATTCAGTACTTC
CASRPGGTGGNIQYF
>TRBD2|TRBV7-9|.|TRBJ2-1
TGTTTGACTAGCGGCCTTGGCGTCTCCTACAATGAGCAGTTCTTC
CLTSGLGVSYNEQFF
>TRBD2|TRBV3-1/TRBV3-2|.|TRBJ2-7
TGTGCCAGCAGCCAAGAGGGGCGGGAGGGCCTCTACGAGCAGTACTTC
CASSQEGREGLYEQYF
>TRBD1|TRBV7-2|.|TRBJ2-2
TGTGCCAGCAGCCCCAGATCAGGGGGCGGGGAGCTGTTTTTT
CASSPRSGGGELFF
>.|TRBV7-2|.|TRBJ2-3
TGTGCCAGCAGCTTAGCACTTCGGGGTAGGAGCACGCAGTATTTT
CASSLALRGRSTQYF
>TRBD1|TRBV19|few|TRBJ2-7
TGTGCCAGTAGGTCCGGGACAGGGGGACACGAGCAGTACTTC
CASRSGTGGHEQYF
>TRBD1|TRBV4-3|.|TRBJ2-7
TGCGCCAGCAGCCAAGAGGGGACAGGGTTCTACGAGCAGTACTTC
CASSQEGTGFYEQYF
>.|TRBV7-2|.|TRBJ2-7
TGTGCCAGCAGCTCATGGTCGGAGGTTCCCCCAGAATTC
CASSSWSEVPPEF
>.|TRBV9|.|TRBJ1-3
TGTGCCAGCAGCGTAGAAGCGGCGGGCATCTCTGGAAACACCATATATTTT
CASSVEAAGISGNTIYF
>TRBD2|TRBV29-1|.|TRBJ2-7
TGCAGCGCTACAGGGATCAGCGGGAGAAAGAACGAGCAGTACTTC
CSATGISGRKNEQYF
>.|TRBV11-2|.|TRBJ2-5
TGTGCCAGCAGCTTATACGGGATCCAAGAGACCCAGTACTTC
CASSLYGIQETQYF
>.|TRBV2|.|TRBJ2-7
TGTGCCAGCAGTGTAGGGGATACCTACGAGCAGTACTTC
CASSVGDTYEQYF
>.|TRBV5-1|.|TRBJ2-1
TGCGCCAGCAGCTTGGCCTTCTATGAGCAGTTCTTC
CASSLAFYEQFF